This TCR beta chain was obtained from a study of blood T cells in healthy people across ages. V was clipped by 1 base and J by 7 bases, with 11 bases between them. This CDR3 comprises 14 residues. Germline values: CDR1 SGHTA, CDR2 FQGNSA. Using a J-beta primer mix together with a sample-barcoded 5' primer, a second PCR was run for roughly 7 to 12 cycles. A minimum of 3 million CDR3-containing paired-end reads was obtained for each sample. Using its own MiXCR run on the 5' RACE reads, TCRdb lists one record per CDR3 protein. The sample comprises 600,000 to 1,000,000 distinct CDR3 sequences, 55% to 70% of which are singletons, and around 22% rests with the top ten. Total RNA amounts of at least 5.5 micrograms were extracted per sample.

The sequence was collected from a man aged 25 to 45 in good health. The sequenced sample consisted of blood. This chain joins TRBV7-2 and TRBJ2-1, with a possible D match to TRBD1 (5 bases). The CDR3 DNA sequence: TGTGCCAGCAGCTTAGAATCAGGGAATAATGAGCAGTTCTTC. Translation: CASSLESGNNEQFF.